This TCR beta chain stems from a study of blood T cell repertoires in COVID-19. The overall study: Samples of COVID-19 (acute and convalescent) were obtained from the United States, Italy and Spain. T cells, B-cell-depleted T cells, or PBMCs supplied cDNA or gDNA.

Clones were read by immunoSEQ multiplex PCR, and TCRdb kept only the in-frame ones, dropping some. The sample shows over 100,000 clones, more than 75% of them seen only once. The CDR3 has 13 amino acids. CDR1 SGHRS and CDR2 YFSETQ come from the germline V gene. V was cut by 3 bases and J by 5 bases, with 11 bases left in between. The V call is TRBV5-1, the J call TRBJ2-5; TRBD1 is a possible D gene (5 bases). The sequenced sample consisted of peripheral blood. The source is a man between 50 and 59 years old with acute or convalescent COVID-19. The CDR3 sequence: CASSSLAGETQYF. The CDR3 DNA reads TGCGCCAGCAGCTCGCTCGCAGGGGAGACCCAGTACTTC.